This is a list of T cell receptor beta chains from one sample in a study of blood T cell repertoires in COVID-19. Sequencing used immunoSEQ multiplex PCR; TCRdb keeps in-frame clones, though not all of them. In the table there are around 260,000 clones, roughly 86% of which are singletons. Sequenced input: peripheral blood. The receptor set was obtained from a man between 18 and 29 years old with active or convalescent COVID-19. CDR3s include the opening cysteine and the closing phenylalanine or tryptophan. The order of the fields is J gene, V gene, clone size, D gene, CDR3 DNA, CDR3 protein. The D gene is left open where the match is weak. Some rows have no size entry. The others give once, few or many, or a class for an expanded clone.

J gene: TRBJ2-7
V gene: TRBV6-5
clone size: -
D gene: -
CDR3 DNA: TGTGCCAGCAGTTACCAGCGCGGCGGAGGAGAGCAGTACTTC
CDR3 protein: CASSYQRGGGEQYF

J gene: TRBJ1-6
V gene: TRBV11-2
clone size: few
D gene: -
CDR3 DNA: TGTGCCAGCAGTTACGAACAGTCACCCCTCCACTTT
CDR3 protein: CASSYEQSPLHF

J gene: TRBJ2-5
V gene: TRBV12-5
clone size: -
D gene: -
CDR3 DNA: TGTGCTAGTGCCCTCCAAGAGACCCAGTACTTC
CDR3 protein: CASALQETQYF

J gene: TRBJ1-1
V gene: TRBV28
clone size: -
D gene: TRBD1
CDR3 DNA: TGTGCCAGCAGTCCTACAGGGGGGAACACTGAAGCTTTCTTT
CDR3 protein: CASSPTGGNTEAFF

J gene: TRBJ2-7
V gene: TRBV30
clone size: -
D gene: -
CDR3 DNA: TGTGCCTGGAGTGGCTACGAACAGGGACAACGCCTCTACGAGCAGTACTTC
CDR3 protein: CAWSGYEQGQRLYEQYF

J gene: TRBJ1-4
V gene: TRBV6-5
clone size: -
D gene: TRBD1
CDR3 DNA: TGTGCCAGCACTCATCCGACAGGGTTAAAACTGTTTTTT
CDR3 protein: CASTHPTGLKLFF

J gene: TRBJ2-7
V gene: TRBV7-9
clone size: -
D gene: TRBD2
CDR3 DNA: TGTGCCAGCAGCGCCTTTGGGGCGGGGGACGACGAGCAGTACTTC
CDR3 protein: CASSAFGAGDDEQYF

J gene: TRBJ2-7
V gene: TRBV14
clone size: -
D gene: -
CDR3 DNA: TGTGCCAGCAGCCAAGGGGGGCCCCTCGAGCAGTACTTC
CDR3 protein: CASSQGGPLEQYF

J gene: TRBJ1-3
V gene: TRBV6-5
clone size: few
D gene: TRBD1
CDR3 DNA: TGTGCCAGCAAACCGGGACAGAACTCTGGAAACACCATATATTTT
CDR3 protein: CASKPGQNSGNTIYF

J gene: TRBJ2-3
V gene: TRBV3-1/TRBV3-2
clone size: -
D gene: -
CDR3 DNA: TGTGCCAGCGGGGACTCGGTCCCAGATACGCAGTATTTT
CDR3 protein: CASGDSVPDTQYF

J gene: TRBJ2-2
V gene: TRBV2
clone size: -
D gene: -
CDR3 DNA: TGTGCCAGCAGCCAGGGCTGGGAGCTGTTTTTT
CDR3 protein: CASSQGWELFF

J gene: TRBJ1-2
V gene: TRBV6-2/TRBV6-3
clone size: -
D gene: -
CDR3 DNA: TGTGCCAGCAGTCCGGCAGGGGAGGGATTTAACTATGGCTACACCTTC
CDR3 protein: CASSPAGEGFNYGYTF

J gene: TRBJ1-4
V gene: TRBV15
clone size: -
D gene: -
CDR3 DNA: TGTGCCACCAGCAGGGACTCCGGGATTAATGAAAAACTGTTTTTT
CDR3 protein: CATSRDSGINEKLFF

J gene: TRBJ2-7
V gene: TRBV30
clone size: few
D gene: TRBD1
CDR3 DNA: TGTGCCCGCGGGACAGGGGGATTCGAGCAGTACTTC
CDR3 protein: CARGTGGFEQYF

J gene: TRBJ1-2
V gene: TRBV6-5
clone size: once
D gene: -
CDR3 DNA: TGTGCCAGCAGTCCTAAGTCGGCGGGTGATGGCTACACCTTC
CDR3 protein: CASSPKSAGDGYTF

J gene: TRBJ2-7
V gene: TRBV11-2
clone size: -
D gene: -
CDR3 DNA: TGTGCCAGCAGCTTATCGCGAGGCGGCTACGAGCAGTACTTC
CDR3 protein: CASSLSRGGYEQYF

J gene: TRBJ2-5
V gene: TRBV3-1/TRBV3-2
clone size: -
D gene: TRBD2
CDR3 DNA: TGTGCCACGGAGGGACTAGCGGAAGAGACCCAGTACTTC
CDR3 protein: CATEGLAEETQYF

J gene: TRBJ2-7
V gene: TRBV5-4
clone size: -
D gene: TRBD1
CDR3 DNA: TGTGCCAGCAGCCAGAGCCGGGACAGGGTACACGAGCAGTACTTC
CDR3 protein: CASSQSRDRVHEQYF

J gene: TRBJ2-1
V gene: TRBV20-1
clone size: once
D gene: TRBD2
CDR3 DNA: TGCAGTGCTAGTTTGGTAGCGGGGGGCGATCAGTTCTTC
CDR3 protein: CSASLVAGGDQFF

J gene: TRBJ2-7
V gene: TRBV2
clone size: -
D gene: -
CDR3 DNA: TGTGCCAGCACCTCAGAGGGCTACGAGCAGTACTTC
CDR3 protein: CASTSEGYEQYF

J gene: TRBJ2-7
V gene: TRBV6-1
clone size: -
D gene: -
CDR3 DNA: TGTGCCAGCAGTGAGGTGCGAGTTTACGAGCAGTACTTC
CDR3 protein: CASSEVRVYEQYF

J gene: TRBJ1-5
V gene: TRBV2
clone size: few
D gene: -
CDR3 DNA: TGTGCCAGCGAGATTGGGCATACACTTCAGCCCCAGCATTTT
CDR3 protein: CASEIGHTLQPQHF

J gene: TRBJ2-7
V gene: TRBV7-9
clone size: -
D gene: -
CDR3 DNA: TGTGCCAGCAGCCCCACAGGATTACAGCAGTACTTC
CDR3 protein: CASSPTGLQQYF

J gene: TRBJ2-2
V gene: TRBV6-5
clone size: -
D gene: TRBD1
CDR3 DNA: TGTGCCAGCAGACAGGGGGCTCTAAGCACCGGGGAGCTGTTTTTT
CDR3 protein: CASRQGALSTGELFF

J gene: TRBJ2-7
V gene: TRBV5-4
clone size: -
D gene: -
CDR3 DNA: TGTGCCAGCAGCTTGGGGGGCCTCTACGAGCAGTACTTC
CDR3 protein: CASSLGGLYEQYF

J gene: TRBJ1-5
V gene: TRBV11-2
clone size: -
D gene: -
CDR3 DNA: TGTGCCAGCAGCTTAGGCTTACAGGGACAGCCCCAGCATTTT
CDR3 protein: CASSLGLQGQPQHF

J gene: TRBJ1-2
V gene: TRBV19
clone size: once
D gene: TRBD1
CDR3 DNA: TGTGCCAGTAGTATACTCCCTATGACAGGGCCCGGCGCTAGGATGTATTTGGATGGCTACACCTTC
CDR3 protein: CASSILPMTGPGARMYLDGYTF

J gene: TRBJ2-7
V gene: TRBV6-5
clone size: -
D gene: -
CDR3 DNA: TGTGCCAGCAACCAACAGGGTTATTACCACGAGCAGTACTTC
CDR3 protein: CASNQQGYYHEQYF

J gene: TRBJ2-1
V gene: TRBV5-1
clone size: -
D gene: TRBD2
CDR3 DNA: TGCGCCAGCAGCTTGGGGGTCTTAGCGGGATATAATGAGCAGTTCTTC
CDR3 protein: CASSLGVLAGYNEQFF

J gene: TRBJ1-2
V gene: TRBV6-6
clone size: -
D gene: TRBD1
CDR3 DNA: TGTGCCAGCAGATTCGGGACAGGGGGCAGGACGAAGGGCTACACCTTC
CDR3 protein: CASRFGTGGRTKGYTF

J gene: TRBJ2-7
V gene: TRBV10-3
clone size: -
D gene: TRBD2
CDR3 DNA: TGTGCCATCAGTCCTGAGACTAGCGGCCCCTACGAGCAGTACTTC
CDR3 protein: CAISPETSGPYEQYF

J gene: TRBJ2-3
V gene: TRBV24-1
clone size: -
D gene: -
CDR3 DNA: TGTGCCACCGCACCTAGGACAGATAAAAATACGCAGTATTTT
CDR3 protein: CATAPRTDKNTQYF

J gene: TRBJ1-1
V gene: TRBV6-5
clone size: -
D gene: TRBD1
CDR3 DNA: TGTGCCAGCACCGAGGGACAGGGTGAGAACACTGAAGCTTTCTTT
CDR3 protein: CASTEGQGENTEAFF

J gene: TRBJ2-7
V gene: TRBV11-3
clone size: once
D gene: -
CDR3 DNA: TGTGCCAGCAGCAAGCGAGCGGATCCCTGGGAGCAGTACTTC
CDR3 protein: CASSKRADPWEQYF

J gene: TRBJ1-2
V gene: TRBV24-1
clone size: -
D gene: -
CDR3 DNA: TGTGCCACCAGTGACGACCGGGACTATGGCTACACCTTC
CDR3 protein: CATSDDRDYGYTF

J gene: TRBJ2-5
V gene: TRBV28
clone size: -
D gene: -
CDR3 DNA: TGTGCCAGCAGTTTTGTCTCTGTCCTGCTGAGTGAGACCCAGTACTTC
CDR3 protein: CASSFVSVLLSETQYF